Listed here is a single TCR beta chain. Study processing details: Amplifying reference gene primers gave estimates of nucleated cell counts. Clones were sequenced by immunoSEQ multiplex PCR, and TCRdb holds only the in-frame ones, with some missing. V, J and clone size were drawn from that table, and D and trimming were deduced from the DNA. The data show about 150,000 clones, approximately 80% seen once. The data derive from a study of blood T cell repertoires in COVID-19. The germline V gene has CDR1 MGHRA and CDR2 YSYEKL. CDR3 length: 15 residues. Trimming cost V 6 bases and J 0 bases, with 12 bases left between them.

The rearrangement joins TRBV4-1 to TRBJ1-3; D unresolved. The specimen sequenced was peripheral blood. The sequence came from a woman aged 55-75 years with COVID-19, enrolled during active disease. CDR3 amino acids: CASSQTGSSGNTIYF. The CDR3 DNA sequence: TGCGCCAGCAGTCAAACGGGGTCCTCTGGAAACACCATATATTTT.